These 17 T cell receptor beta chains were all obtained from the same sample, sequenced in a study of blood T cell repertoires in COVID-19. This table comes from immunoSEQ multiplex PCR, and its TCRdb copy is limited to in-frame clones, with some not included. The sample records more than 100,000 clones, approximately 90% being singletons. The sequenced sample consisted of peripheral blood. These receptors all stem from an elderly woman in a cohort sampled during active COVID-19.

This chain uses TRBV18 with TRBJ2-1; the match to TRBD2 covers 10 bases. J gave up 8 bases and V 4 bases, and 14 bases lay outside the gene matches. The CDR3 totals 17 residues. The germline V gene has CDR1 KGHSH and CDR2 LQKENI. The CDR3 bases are TGTGCCAGCTCACGGGGGCTAGCGGGAGTTAATAACGATGAGCAGTTCTTC. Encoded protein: CASSRGLAGVNNDEQFF.

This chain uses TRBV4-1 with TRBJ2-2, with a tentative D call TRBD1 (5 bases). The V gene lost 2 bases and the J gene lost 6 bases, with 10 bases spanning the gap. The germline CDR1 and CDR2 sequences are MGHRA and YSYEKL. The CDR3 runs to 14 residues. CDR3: CASSQLGVPGELFF. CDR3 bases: TGCGCCAGCAGCCAATTAGGGGTGCCCGGGGAGCTGTTTTTT.

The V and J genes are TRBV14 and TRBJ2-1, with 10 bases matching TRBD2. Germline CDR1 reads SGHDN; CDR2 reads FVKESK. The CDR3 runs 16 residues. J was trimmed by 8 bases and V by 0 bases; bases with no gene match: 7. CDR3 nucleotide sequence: TGTGCCAGCAGCCAAGATCAAGCGGGAGGGCCCGATGAGCAGTTCTTC. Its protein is CASSQDQAGGPDEQFF.

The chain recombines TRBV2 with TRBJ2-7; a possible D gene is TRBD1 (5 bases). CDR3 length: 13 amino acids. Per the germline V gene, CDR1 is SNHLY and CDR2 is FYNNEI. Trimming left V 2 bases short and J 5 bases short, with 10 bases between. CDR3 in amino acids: CASSEQGTDEQYF. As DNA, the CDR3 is TGTGCCAGCAGTGAACAGGGTACCGACGAGCAGTACTTC.

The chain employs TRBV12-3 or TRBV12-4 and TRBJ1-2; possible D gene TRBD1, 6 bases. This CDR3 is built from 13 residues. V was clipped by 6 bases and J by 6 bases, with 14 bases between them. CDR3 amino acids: CASRSTGSNGYTF. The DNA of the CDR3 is TGTGCCAGCAGGTCAACAGGGTCAAATGGCTACACCTTC.

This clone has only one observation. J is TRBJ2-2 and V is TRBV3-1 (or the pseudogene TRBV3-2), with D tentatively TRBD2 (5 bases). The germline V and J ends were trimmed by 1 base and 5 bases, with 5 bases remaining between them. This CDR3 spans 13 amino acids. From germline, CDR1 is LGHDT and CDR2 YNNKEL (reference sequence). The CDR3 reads CASSQAGTGELFF. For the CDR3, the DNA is TGTGCCAGCAGCCAAGCGGGGACCGGGGAGCTGTTTTTT.

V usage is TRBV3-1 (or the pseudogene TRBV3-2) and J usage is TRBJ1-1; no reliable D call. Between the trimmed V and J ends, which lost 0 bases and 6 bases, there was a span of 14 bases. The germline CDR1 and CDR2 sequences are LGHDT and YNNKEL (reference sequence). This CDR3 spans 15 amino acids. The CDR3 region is CASSQDPLPSAEAFF. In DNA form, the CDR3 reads TGTGCCAGCAGCCAAGATCCTCTCCCCAGCGCTGAAGCTTTCTTT.

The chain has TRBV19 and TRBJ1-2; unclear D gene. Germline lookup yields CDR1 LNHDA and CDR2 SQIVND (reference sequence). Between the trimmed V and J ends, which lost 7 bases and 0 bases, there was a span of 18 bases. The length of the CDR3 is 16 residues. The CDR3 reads CASTQFSGISNYGYTF. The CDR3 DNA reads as TGTGCCAGTACCCAATTTTCGGGAATATCTAACTATGGCTACACCTTC.

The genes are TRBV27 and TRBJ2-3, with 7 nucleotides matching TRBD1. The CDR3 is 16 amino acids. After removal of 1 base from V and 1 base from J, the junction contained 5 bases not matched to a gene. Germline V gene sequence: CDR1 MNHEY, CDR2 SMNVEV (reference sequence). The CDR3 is CASSLLGGGGTDTQYF. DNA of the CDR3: TGTGCCAGCAGTTTATTAGGGGGCGGCGGCACAGATACGCAGTATTTT.

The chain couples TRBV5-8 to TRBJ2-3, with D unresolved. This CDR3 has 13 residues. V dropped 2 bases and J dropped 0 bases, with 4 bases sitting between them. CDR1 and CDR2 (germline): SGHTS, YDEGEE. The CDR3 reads CASSFVSTDTQYF. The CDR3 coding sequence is TGTGCCAGCAGCTTTGTAAGCACAGATACGCAGTATTTT.

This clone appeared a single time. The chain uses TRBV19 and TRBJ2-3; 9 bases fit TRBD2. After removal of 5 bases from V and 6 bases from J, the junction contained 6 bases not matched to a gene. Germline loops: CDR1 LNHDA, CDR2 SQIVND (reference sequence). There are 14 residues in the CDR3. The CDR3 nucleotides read TGTGCCAGTAGTCACCTAGCGGGAATGGATACGCAGTATTTT. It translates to CASSHLAGMDTQYF.

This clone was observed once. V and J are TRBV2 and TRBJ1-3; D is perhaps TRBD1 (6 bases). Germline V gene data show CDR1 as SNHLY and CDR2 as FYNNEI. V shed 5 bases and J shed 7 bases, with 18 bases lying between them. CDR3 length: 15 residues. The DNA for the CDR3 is TGTGCCAGCAGTATAGAGACAGGAGGTGATAACACCATATATTTT. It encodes CASSIETGGDNTIYF. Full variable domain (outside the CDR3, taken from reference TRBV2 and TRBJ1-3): EPEVTQTPSHQVTQMGQEVILRCVPISNHLYFYWYRQILGQKVEFLVSFYNNEISEKSEIFDDQFSVERPDGSNFTLKIRSTKLEDSAMYFCASSIETGGDNTIYFGEGSWLTVV.

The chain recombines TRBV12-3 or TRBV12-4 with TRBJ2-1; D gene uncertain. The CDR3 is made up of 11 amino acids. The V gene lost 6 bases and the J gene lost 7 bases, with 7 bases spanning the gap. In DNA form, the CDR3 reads TGTGCCAGCAGGAGGCAAAATGAGCAGTTCTTC. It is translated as CASRRQNEQFF.

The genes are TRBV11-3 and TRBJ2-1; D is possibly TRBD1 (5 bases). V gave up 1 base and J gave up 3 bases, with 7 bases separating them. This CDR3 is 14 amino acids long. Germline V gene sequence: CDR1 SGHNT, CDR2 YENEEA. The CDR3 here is CASSLGQYYNEQFF. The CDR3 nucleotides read TGTGCCAGCAGCTTAGGACAGTACTACAATGAGCAGTTCTTC.

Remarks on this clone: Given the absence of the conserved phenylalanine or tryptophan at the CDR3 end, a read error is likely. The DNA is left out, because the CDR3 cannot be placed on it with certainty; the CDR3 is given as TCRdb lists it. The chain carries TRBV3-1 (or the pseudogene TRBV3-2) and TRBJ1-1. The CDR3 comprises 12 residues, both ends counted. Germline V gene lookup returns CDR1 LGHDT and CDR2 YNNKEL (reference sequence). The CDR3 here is CASSQGVPPGLL.

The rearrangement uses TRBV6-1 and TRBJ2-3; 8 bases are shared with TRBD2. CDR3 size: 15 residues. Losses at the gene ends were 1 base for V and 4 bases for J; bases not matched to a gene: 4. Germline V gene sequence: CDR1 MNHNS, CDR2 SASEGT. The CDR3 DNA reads TGTGCCAGCAGTGAAGTGGGCGGGAGGTCAGATACGCAGTATTTT. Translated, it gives CASSEVGGRSDTQYF.

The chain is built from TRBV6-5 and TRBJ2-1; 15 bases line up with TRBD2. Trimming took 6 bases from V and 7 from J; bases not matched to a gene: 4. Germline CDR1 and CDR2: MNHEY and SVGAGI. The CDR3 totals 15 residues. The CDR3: CASSSGLAGGNEQFF. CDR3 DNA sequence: TGTGCCAGCAGCTCAGGACTAGCGGGGGGGAATGAGCAGTTCTTC.